Presented here are 12 T cell receptor beta chains from one specimen sequenced in a study of cytomegalovirus exposure and HLA in healthy donors. A multiplex PCR was run with 60 Vbeta primers and 13 Jbeta primers. Assay used: immunoSEQ multiplex PCR; TCRdb lists only in-frame clones, some missing. The sample has about 180,000 clones, about three quarters seen once; the top ten hold about 1.5%. Sequencing used PBMCs. The receptors were sampled from a man aged 18 to 35 in good health and CMV-seronegative.

This clone was observed a few times. The chain couples TRBV7-8 to TRBJ2-6; 7 nucleotides align to TRBD1. This CDR3 has 15 residues. CDR1 SGHVS and CDR2 FQNEAQ come from the germline V gene. Losses at the gene ends were 4 bases for V and 3 bases for J; bases not matched to a gene: 3. The CDR3 here is CASSSRGLGANVLTF. CDR3 coding DNA: TGTGCCAGCAGCTCGAGGGGGCTTGGGGCCAACGTCCTGACTTTC.

V and J are TRBV7-9 and TRBJ2-3; the match to TRBD2 covers 10 bases. V lost 5 bases to trimming and J lost 0 bases; unmatched junction nucleotides: 5. This CDR3 contains 16 residues. CDR1 is SEHNR and CDR2 is FQNEAQ in the germline V gene (reference sequence). The CDR3 nucleotides read TGTGCCAGCAGCCCCGGACTAGCGGAGAGCACAGATACGCAGTATTTT. Its translation: CASSPGLAESTDTQYF.

The V gene is TRBV4-2, the J gene TRBJ2-3, with 8 positions matching TRBD2. V trimming: 1 base; J trimming: 4 bases; junction bases outside the gene matches: 13. The CDR3 covers 18 residues. Germline CDR1 is LGHNA and CDR2 is YNFKEQ. The CDR3 DNA follows: TGTGCCAGCAGCCAAGCTCCAAAGGCGAGCGGGAGTGCAGATACGCAGTATTTT. It yields the protein CASSQAPKASGSADTQYF.

The chain employs TRBV5-1 and TRBJ2-1; 8 nucleotides agree with TRBD2. CDR1 and CDR2 (germline): SGHRS, YFSETQ. With V trimmed by 7 bases and J by 0 bases, 6 bases remained unmatched. This CDR3 region has 15 residues. The DNA of the CDR3 is TGCGCCAGCTGGACGGGGGGGAGCTCCTACAATGAGCAGTTCTTC. Translated, it gives CASWTGGSSYNEQFF.

This clone showed up just a few times. The rearrangement links TRBV5-6 to TRBJ2-7, with D unclear. V was cut by 4 bases and J by 2 bases, with 16 bases left in between. Germline V gene sequence: CDR1 SGHDT, CDR2 YYEEEE. The CDR3 is 15 residues long. The CDR3 is CASSPPNPGPYEQYF. The CDR3 region has the DNA TGTGCCAGCAGCCCACCCAATCCGGGTCCCTACGAGCAGTACTTC.

The V call is TRBV7-8, the J call TRBJ1-4, with TRBD1 matching 7 bases. The CDR3 covers 15 residues. The germline V gene encodes CDR1 SGHVS and CDR2 FQNEAQ. The trim removed 5 bases at V and 5 bases at J, leaving 8 bases unmatched. Written as DNA, the CDR3 is TGTGCCAGCAGCACTAACAGGGGTCGAAATGAAAAACTGTTTTTT. This translates into CASSTNRGRNEKLFF.

This chain connects TRBV29-1 to TRBJ2-5; 7 bases fit TRBD1. The germline gives CDR1 SQVTM, CDR2 ANQGSEA. V shed 1 base and J 2 bases; nucleotides not matched to a gene: 4. The CDR3 consists of 14 residues. This CDR3 reads CSVEVPGQQETQYF. The CDR3 nucleotides are TGCAGCGTTGAAGTGCCGGGACAGCAAGAGACCCAGTACTTC.

The sample holds one count of this clone. The V gene is TRBV30, the J gene TRBJ1-6, with 10 bases that match TRBD1. With V trimmed by 3 bases and J by 10 bases, 9 bases remained unmatched. The germline gives CDR1 GTSNPN, CDR2 SVGIG (reference sequence). The CDR3 runs to 15 residues. The CDR3 is CAWSRGQGVKSPLHF. In nucleotides, the CDR3 is TGTGCCTGGAGCCGAGGACAGGGGGTTAAGTCACCCCTCCACTTT.

The sample holds a few counts of this clone. The chain uses TRBV4-1 and TRBJ2-6; 7 nucleotides line up with TRBD1. The V gene end was trimmed by 1 base and the J gene end by 0 bases; junction bases not matched to a gene: 6. Germline V lookup: CDR1 MGHRA, CDR2 YSYEKL. CDR3 length: 18 amino acids. CDR3 sequence (DNA): TGCGCCAGCAGCCAAGGTAGACAGGGACCCTCTGGGGCCAACGTCCTGACTTTC. Protein product: CASSQGRQGPSGANVLTF.

In its sample, this clone was seen a few times. The chain combines TRBV7-6 with TRBJ2-5; tentative D call: TRBD2 (6 bases). This CDR3 has 14 amino acids. V was cut by 1 base and J by 4 bases, with 10 bases left in between. Germline V CDR1 and CDR2: SGHVS, FNYEAQ. CDR3 sequence (DNA): TGTGCCAGCAGCTTAGTAGGCGGGACAGAGACCCAGTACTTC. This gives the protein CASSLVGGTETQYF.

The chain is built from TRBV6-5 and TRBJ1-1, with D maybe TRBD1 (6 bases). V gave up 7 bases and J gave up 11 bases, with 17 bases separating them. The CDR3 consists of 12 residues. Germline V gene lookup returns CDR1 MNHEY and CDR2 SVGAGI. DNA of the CDR3: TGTGCCAGCATTTCAAGTGGGGGCGTCGCTTTCTTT. It specifies CASISSGGVAFF.

The chain carries TRBV7-2 and TRBJ1-4; possible D gene TRBD1, 5 bases. Germline V lookup: CDR1 SGHTA, CDR2 FQGNSA. This CDR3 has 14 amino acids. V lost 2 bases and J lost 7, with 11 bases in between. The CDR3 sequence is CASSLKGLGEKLFF. The CDR3 DNA sequence: TGTGCCAGCAGCTTAAAGGGGTTGGGTGAAAAACTGTTTTTT.